The table lists the clone carrying this T cell receptor beta chain with many counts. Trimming at V came to 6 bases and at J to 1 base, leaving 5 bases not matched to a gene. There are 15 residues in the CDR3. The germline V gene has CDR1 SNHLY and CDR2 FYNNEI. Authors of the study amplified TCR beta CDR3 regions from RNA transcripts. With the HTBI primer set, the TCR CDR3 went through a first round of RT-PCR. Each CDR3 protein is one row after TCRdb ran MiXCR on the multiplex PCR reads. The table includes approximately 430,000 distinct CDR3 sequences, 15% to 17% detected once. This specimen comes from a study of T cells in Graves' hyperthyroidism and ophthalmopathy.

The genes are TRBV2 and TRBJ2-3, with 9 bases aligning to TRBD2. The source of this sequence is a woman between 18 and 29 years old with Graves' hyperthyroidism. The sequenced material came from blood. CDR3 region: CASRVLAGRTDTQYF. The CDR3 DNA is TGTGCCAGCAGAGTTCTAGCGGGGCGCACAGATACGCAGTATTTT.